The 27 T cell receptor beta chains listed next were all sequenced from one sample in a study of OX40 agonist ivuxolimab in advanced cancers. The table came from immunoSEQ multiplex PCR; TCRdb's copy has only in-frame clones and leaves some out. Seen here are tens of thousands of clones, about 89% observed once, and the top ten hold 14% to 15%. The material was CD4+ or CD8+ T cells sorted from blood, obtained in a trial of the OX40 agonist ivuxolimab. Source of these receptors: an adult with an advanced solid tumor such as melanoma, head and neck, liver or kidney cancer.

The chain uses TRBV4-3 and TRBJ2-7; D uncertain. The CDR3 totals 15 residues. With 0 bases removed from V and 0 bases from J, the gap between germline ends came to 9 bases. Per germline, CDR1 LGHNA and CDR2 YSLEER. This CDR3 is CASSQEDLSSYEQYF. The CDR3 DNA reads TGCGCCAGCAGCCAAGAGGATCTTAGCTCCTACGAGCAGTACTTC.

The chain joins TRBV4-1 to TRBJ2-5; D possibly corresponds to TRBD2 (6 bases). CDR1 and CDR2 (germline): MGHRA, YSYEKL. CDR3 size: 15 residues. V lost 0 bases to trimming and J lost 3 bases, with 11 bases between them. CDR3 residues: CASSQERLEKETQYF. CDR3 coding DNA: TGCGCCAGCAGCCAAGAAAGACTAGAGAAAGAGACCCAGTACTTC.

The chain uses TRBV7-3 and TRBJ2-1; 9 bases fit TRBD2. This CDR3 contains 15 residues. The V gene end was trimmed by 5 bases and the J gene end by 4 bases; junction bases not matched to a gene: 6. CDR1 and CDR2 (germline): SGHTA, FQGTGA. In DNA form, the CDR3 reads TGTGCCAGCAGCCCCGGGACTAGCTTTTACAATGAGCAGTTCTTC. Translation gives CASSPGTSFYNEQFF.

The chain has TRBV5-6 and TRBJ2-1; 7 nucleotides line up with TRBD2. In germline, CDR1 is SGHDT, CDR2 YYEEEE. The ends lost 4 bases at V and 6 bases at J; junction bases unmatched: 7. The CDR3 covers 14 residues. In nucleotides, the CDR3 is TGTGCCAGCAGCCTAAGGTCGGGGGGCAATGAGCAGTTCTTC. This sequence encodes CASSLRSGGNEQFF.

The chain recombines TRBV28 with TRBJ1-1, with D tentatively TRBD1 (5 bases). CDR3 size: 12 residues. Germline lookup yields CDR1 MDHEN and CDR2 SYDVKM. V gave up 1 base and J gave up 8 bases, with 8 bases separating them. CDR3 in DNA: TGTGCCAGCAGTTTATCAGGGCTAGAAGCTTTCTTT. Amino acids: CASSLSGLEAFF.

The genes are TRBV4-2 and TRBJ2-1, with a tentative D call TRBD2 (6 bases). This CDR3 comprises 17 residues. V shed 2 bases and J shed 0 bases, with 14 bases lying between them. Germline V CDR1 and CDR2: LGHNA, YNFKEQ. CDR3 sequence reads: CASSQQGAGDSYNEQFF. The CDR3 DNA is TGTGCCAGCAGCCAACAGGGAGCGGGTGACTCCTACAATGAGCAGTTCTTC.

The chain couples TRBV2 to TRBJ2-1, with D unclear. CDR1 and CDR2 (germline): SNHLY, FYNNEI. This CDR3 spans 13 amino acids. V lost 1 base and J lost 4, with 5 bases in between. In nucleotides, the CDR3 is TGTGCCAGCAGTGAAGGAGTTTACAATGAGCAGTTCTTC. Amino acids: CASSEGVYNEQFF.

CDR3 region: CASSLWGLAGGTDTQYF. The CDR3 region has the DNA TGTGCCAGCAGTTTATGGGGACTAGCGGGTGGCACAGATACGCAGTATTTT. This sequence joins TRBV28 and TRBJ2-3, with 12 bases that match TRBD2. CDR1 is MDHEN and CDR2 is SYDVKM in the germline V gene. After removal of 0 bases from V and 1 base from J, the junction contained 2 bases not matched to a gene. The CDR3 runs 17 residues.

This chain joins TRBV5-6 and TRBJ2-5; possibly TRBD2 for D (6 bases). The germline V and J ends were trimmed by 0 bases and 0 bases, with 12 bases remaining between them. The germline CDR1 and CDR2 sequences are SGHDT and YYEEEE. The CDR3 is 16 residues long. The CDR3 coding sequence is TGTGCCAGCAGCTTGGATACGGGAGCTTACCAAGAGACCCAGTACTTC. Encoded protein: CASSLDTGAYQETQYF.

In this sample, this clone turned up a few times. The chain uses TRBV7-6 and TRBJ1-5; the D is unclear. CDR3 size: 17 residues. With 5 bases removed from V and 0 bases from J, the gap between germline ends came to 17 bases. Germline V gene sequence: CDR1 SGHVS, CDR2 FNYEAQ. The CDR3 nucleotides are TGTGCCAGCAGCCCACGGAACGGGGAGTATAGCAATCAGCCCCAGCATTTT. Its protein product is CASSPRNGEYSNQPQHF. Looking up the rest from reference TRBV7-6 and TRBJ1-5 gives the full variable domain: GAGVSQSPRYKVTKRGQDVALRCDPISGHVSLYWYRQALGQGPEFLTYFNYEAQQDKSGLPNDRFSAERPEGSISTLTIQRTEQRDSAMYRCASSPRNGEYSNQPQHFGDGTRLSIL.

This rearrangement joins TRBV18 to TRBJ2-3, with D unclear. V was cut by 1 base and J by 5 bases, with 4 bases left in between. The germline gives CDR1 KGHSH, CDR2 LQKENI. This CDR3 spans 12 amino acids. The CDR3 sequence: CASSPQEDTQYF. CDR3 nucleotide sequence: TGTGCCAGCTCACCACAGGAAGATACGCAGTATTTT. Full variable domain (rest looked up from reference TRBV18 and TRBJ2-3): NAGVMQNPRHLVRRRGQEARLRCSPMKGHSHVYWYRQLPEEGLKFMVYLQKENIIDESGMPKERFSAEFPKEGPSILRIQQVVRGDSAAYFCASSPQEDTQYFGPGTRLTVL.

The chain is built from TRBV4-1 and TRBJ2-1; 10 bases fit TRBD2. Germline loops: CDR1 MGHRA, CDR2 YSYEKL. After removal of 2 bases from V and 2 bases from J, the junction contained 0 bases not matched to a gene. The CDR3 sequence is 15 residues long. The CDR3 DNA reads TGCGCCAGCAGCCAAACTAGCGGGGCCTACAATGAGCAGTTCTTC. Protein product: CASSQTSGAYNEQFF.

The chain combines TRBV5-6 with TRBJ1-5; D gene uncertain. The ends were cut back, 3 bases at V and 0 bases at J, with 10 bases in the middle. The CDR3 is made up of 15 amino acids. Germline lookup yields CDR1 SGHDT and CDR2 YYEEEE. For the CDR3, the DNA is TGTGCCAGCAGCTCATGGCCGGGTAGCAATCAGCCCCAGCATTTT. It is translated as CASSSWPGSNQPQHF.

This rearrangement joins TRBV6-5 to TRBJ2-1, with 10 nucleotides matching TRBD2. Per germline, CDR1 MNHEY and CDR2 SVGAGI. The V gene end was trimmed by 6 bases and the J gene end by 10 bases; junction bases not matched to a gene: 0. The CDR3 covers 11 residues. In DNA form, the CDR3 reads TGTGCCAGCAGGGGACTAGCGGAGCAGTTCTTC. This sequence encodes CASRGLAEQFF.

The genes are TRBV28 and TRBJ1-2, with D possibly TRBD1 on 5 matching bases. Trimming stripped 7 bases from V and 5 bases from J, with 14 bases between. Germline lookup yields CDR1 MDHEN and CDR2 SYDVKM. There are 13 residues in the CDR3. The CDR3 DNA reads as TGTGCCAGCAACATAAGGGGTTATTATGGCTACACCTTC. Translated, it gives CASNIRGYYGYTF.

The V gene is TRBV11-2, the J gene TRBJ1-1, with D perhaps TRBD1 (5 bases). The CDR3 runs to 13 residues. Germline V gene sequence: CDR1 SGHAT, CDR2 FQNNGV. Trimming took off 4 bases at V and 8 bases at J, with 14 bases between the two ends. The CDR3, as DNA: TGTGCCAGCAGCTGGGAGGGGCCTCGCGAAGCTTTCTTT. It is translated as CASSWEGPREAFF.

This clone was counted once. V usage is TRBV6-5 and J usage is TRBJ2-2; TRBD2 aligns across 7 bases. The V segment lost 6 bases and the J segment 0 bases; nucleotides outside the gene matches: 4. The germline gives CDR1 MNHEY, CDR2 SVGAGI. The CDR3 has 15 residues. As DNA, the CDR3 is TGTGCCAGCAGAACTAGCGCCTCGAACACCGGGGAGCTGTTTTTT. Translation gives CASRTSASNTGELFF.

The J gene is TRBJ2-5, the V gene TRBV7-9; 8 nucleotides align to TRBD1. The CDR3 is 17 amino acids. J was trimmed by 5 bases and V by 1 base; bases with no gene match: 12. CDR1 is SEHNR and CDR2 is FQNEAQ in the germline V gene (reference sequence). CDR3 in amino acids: CASSLDSGSGQVETQYF. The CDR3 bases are TGTGCCAGCAGCTTAGACTCTGGTTCGGGACAGGTGGAGACCCAGTACTTC.

The CDR3 protein is CSVRMWEQGGELFF. The DNA of the CDR3 is TGCAGCGTTAGAATGTGGGAGCAAGGCGGGGAGCTGTTTTTT. The chain employs TRBV29-1 and TRBJ2-2, with D possibly TRBD2 on 5 matching bases. The V gene lost 5 bases and the J gene lost 7 bases, with 17 bases spanning the gap. The CDR3 runs to 14 residues. Germline V gene lookup returns CDR1 SQVTM and CDR2 ANQGSEA.

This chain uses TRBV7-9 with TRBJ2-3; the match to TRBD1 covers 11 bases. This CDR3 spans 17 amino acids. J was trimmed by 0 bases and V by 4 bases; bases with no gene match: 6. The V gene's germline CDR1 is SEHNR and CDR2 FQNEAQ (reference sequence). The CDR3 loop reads CASSSPGQGGSTDTQYF. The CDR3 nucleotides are TGTGCCAGCAGCTCTCCGGGACAGGGGGGGAGCACAGATACGCAGTATTTT.

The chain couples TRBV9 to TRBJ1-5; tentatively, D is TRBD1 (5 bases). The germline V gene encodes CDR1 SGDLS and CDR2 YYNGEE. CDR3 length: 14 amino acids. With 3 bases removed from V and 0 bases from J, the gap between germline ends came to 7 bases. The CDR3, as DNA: TGTGCCAGCAGCGAGCAGGGTAGCAATCAGCCCCAGCATTTT. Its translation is CASSEQGSNQPQHF.

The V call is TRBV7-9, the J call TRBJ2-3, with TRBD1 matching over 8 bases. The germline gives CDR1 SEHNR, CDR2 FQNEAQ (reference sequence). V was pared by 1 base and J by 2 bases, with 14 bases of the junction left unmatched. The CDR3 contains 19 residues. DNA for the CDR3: TGTGCCAGCAGCTTAGGGCGCTTGGACAGGGAAGGTCCCACAGATACGCAGTATTTT. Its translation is CASSLGRLDREGPTDTQYF.

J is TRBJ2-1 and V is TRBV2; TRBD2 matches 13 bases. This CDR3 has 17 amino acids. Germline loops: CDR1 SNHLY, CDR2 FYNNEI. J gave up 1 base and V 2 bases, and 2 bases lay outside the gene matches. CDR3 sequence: CASSEPGLAGSYNEQFF. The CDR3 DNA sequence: TGTGCCAGCAGTGAACCGGGACTAGCGGGGTCCTACAATGAGCAGTTCTTC.

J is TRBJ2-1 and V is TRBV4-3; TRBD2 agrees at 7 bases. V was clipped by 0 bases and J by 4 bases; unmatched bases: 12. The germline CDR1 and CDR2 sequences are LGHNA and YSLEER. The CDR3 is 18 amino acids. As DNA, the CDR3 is TGCGCCAGCAGCCAAGAGATAATCACCGAGGGAGGGTACAATGAGCAGTTCTTC. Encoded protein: CASSQEIITEGGYNEQFF.

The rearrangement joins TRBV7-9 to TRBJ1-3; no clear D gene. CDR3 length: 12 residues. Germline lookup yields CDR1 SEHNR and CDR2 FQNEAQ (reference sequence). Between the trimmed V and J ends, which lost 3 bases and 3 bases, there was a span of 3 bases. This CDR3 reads CASSFYGNTIYF. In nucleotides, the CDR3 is TGTGCCAGCAGCTTTTATGGAAACACCATATATTTT.

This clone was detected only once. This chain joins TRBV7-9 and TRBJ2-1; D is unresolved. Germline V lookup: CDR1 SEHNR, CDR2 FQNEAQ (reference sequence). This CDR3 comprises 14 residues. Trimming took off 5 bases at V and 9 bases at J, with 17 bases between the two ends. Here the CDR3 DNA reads TGTGCCAGCAGCCCTCCGCCTTCCTTGGGTGAGCAGTTCTTC. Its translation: CASSPPPSLGEQFF.

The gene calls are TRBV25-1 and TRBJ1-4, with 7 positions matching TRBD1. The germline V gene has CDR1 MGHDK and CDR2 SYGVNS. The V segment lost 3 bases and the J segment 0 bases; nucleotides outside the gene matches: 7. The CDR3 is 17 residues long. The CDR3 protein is CASSDWDSSTTNEKLFF. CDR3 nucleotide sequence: TGTGCCAGCAGTGATTGGGACAGCAGCACAACTAATGAAAAACTGTTTTTT.